Presented here are 16 T cell receptor beta chains from one specimen sequenced in a study of blood T cell repertoires in COVID-19 (dated by TCRdb to 2020 to 2022). The library came from the immunoSEQ multiplex PCR assay. As stored in TCRdb, this immuneACCESS dataset retains in-frame rearrangements with V and J assigned. A fraction of the clones does not appear; measured against another copy, unresolved V genes explain less than half of the discrepancy, and the remainder lacks a known reason. The sample table records fewer than 350,000 clones; 75% to 95% of these occur just once. Roughly 6.8% of the sample is held by the ten biggest clonotypes. The specimen was peripheral blood. Receptor source: a woman in her thirties with COVID-19, enrolled during active disease.

The table lists this clone with a few counts. V usage is TRBV6-5 and J usage is TRBJ1-5; 10 bases match TRBD1. The V gene end was trimmed by 5 bases and the J gene end by 7 bases; junction bases not matched to a gene: 5. This CDR3 comprises 14 residues. CDR1 MNHEY and CDR2 SVGAGI come from the germline V gene. The CDR3 region is CASSPGQGNQPQHF. The CDR3 DNA is TGTGCCAGCAGTCCGGGACAGGGGAACCAGCCCCAGCATTTT.

This clone was recorded only once. The V and J genes are TRBV5-1 and TRBJ2-7, with D unresolved. The CDR3 length is 11 residues. Germline V lookup: CDR1 SGHRS, CDR2 YFSETQ. V was clipped by 2 bases and J by 7 bases, with 7 bases between them. This CDR3 reads CASSLNQEQYF. The CDR3 DNA is TGCGCCAGCAGCTTAAATCAAGAGCAGTACTTC.

The rearrangement uses TRBV27 and TRBJ1-2; no clear D gene. The V gene lost 10 bases and the J gene lost 4 bases, with 16 bases spanning the gap. The CDR3 is made up of 13 amino acids. Germline V gene lookup returns CDR1 MNHEY and CDR2 SMNVEV (reference sequence). The CDR3 nucleotides read TGTGCCACTGGAATAGCGGCGGGCTATGGCTACACCTTC. It is translated as CATGIAAGYGYTF.

The chain employs TRBV19 and TRBJ2-3, with D uncertain. CDR3 length: 14 residues. Trimming stripped 3 bases from V and 1 base from J, with 8 bases between. CDR1 and CDR2 (germline): LNHDA, SQIVND (reference sequence). The CDR3 bases are TGTGCCAGTAGTATTGGTCCGGGCACAGATACGCAGTATTTT. Its protein is CASSIGPGTDTQYF.

This sequence joins TRBV5-4 and TRBJ2-1; the match to TRBD2 covers 7 bases. This CDR3 is 13 amino acids long. Germline CDR1 is SGHNT and CDR2 is YYREEE (reference sequence). The J segment lost 10 bases and the V segment lost 4 bases, leaving 8 bases of the junction unmatched. The CDR3 coding sequence is TGTGCCAGCAGCCCCATGGGGGGGTTCGAGCAGTTCTTC. It specifies CASSPMGGFEQFF.

The chain combines TRBV6-5 with TRBJ1-2, with TRBD1 matching 7 bases. CDR3 length equals 13 residues. V was clipped by 4 bases and J by 4 bases; unmatched bases: 3. Germline V gene sequence: CDR1 MNHEY, CDR2 SVGAGI. This CDR3 reads CASSSGTVYGYTF. CDR3 nucleotide sequence: TGTGCCAGCAGTTCCGGGACAGTCTATGGCTACACCTTC.

The J gene is TRBJ2-7, the V gene TRBV24-1, with TRBD1 matching 9 bases. Germline assignment: CDR1 KGHDR and CDR2 SFDVKD. V lost 6 bases, J lost 2 bases, and 4 bases stayed unmatched. The CDR3 spans 14 residues. The CDR3 region has the DNA TGTGCCACCAGTTCAACAGGGGGCACCTACGAGCAGTACTTC. It yields the protein CATSSTGGTYEQYF.

This chain connects TRBV27 to TRBJ1-6; TRBD1 agrees at 7 bases. V shed 6 bases, J shed 7 bases, and the junction held 6 bases outside the gene matches. The V gene's germline CDR1 is MNHEY and CDR2 SMNVEV (reference sequence). The CDR3 is made up of 14 amino acids. Here the CDR3 reads CASRDYRGNSPLHF. CDR3 bases: TGTGCCAGCAGGGATTACAGGGGAAATTCACCCCTCCACTTT.

The rearrangement uses TRBV13 and TRBJ2-5, with TRBD2 identical over 7 bases. Looked up from germline, CDR1 is PRHDT and CDR2 is FYEKMQ (reference sequence). The CDR3 covers 14 residues. V was clipped by 3 bases and J by 5 bases; unmatched bases: 6. DNA of the CDR3: TGTGCCAGCAGCTTGGGGAGGGGTGGTGAGACCCAGTACTTC. Translating gives CASSLGRGGETQYF.

This chain uses TRBV19 with TRBJ2-3; TRBD1 aligns across 7 bases. The CDR3 has 14 residues. Trimming took 5 bases from V and 2 from J; bases not matched to a gene: 4. The germline gives CDR1 LNHDA, CDR2 SQIVND (reference sequence). Here the CDR3 reads CASSPGTDTDTQYF. In DNA, the CDR3 is TGTGCCAGTAGTCCCGGGACAGACACAGATACGCAGTATTTT.

Points on this clone: At the DNA level, this CDR3 is encoded by other sequences in the same sample as well. The chain is built from TRBV4-3 and TRBJ2-1; possible D gene TRBD1, 5 bases. The CDR3 totals 14 residues. Looked up from germline, CDR1 is LGHNA and CDR2 is YSLEER. V lost 0 bases to trimming and J lost 4 bases, with 7 bases between them. The CDR3 region is CASSQDRGYNEQFF. The CDR3 DNA reads as TGCGCCAGCAGCCAAGATAGGGGTTACAATGAGCAGTTCTTC.

A single count supports this clone. This chain connects TRBV28 to TRBJ1-1, with TRBD1 as a possible D gene (5 bases). With 4 bases removed from V and 3 bases from J, the gap between germline ends came to 6 bases. Germline V gene sequence: CDR1 MDHEN, CDR2 SYDVKM. The CDR3 has 12 amino acids. The CDR3 nucleotides are TGTGCCAGCAGTTCGACAGACACTGAAGCTTTCTTT. The encoded protein is CASSSTDTEAFF.

The CDR3 nucleotides read TGTGCCAGCAGCCGGTTCATGGGGGCCCAAGAGACCCAGTACTTC. Translated: CASSRFMGAQETQYF. This chain connects TRBV5-4 to TRBJ2-5, with a weak D call TRBD1 (6 bases). CDR3 length: 15 amino acids. In germline, CDR1 is SGHNT, CDR2 YYREEE (reference sequence). V was trimmed by 4 bases and J by 1 base, leaving 14 bases between them.

The V and J genes are TRBV18 and TRBJ1-3, with 11 bases fitting TRBD1. The CDR3 runs to 18 residues. Germline assignment: CDR1 KGHSH and CDR2 LQKENI. Trimming took 0 bases from V and 0 from J; bases not matched to a gene: 4. The CDR3, as DNA: TGTGCCAGCTCACCACCGGGGACAGGGGGAAGCTCTGGAAACACCATATATTTT. Translation gives CASSPPGTGGSSGNTIYF.

The chain is built from TRBV6-5 and TRBJ2-5; 10 positions match TRBD2. The CDR3 runs 15 residues. Germline V lookup: CDR1 MNHEY, CDR2 SVGAGI. The junction had 8 bases not matched to a gene; V was cut back by 5 bases and J by 5 bases. The CDR3 loop is CASSRAGGPGETQYF. CDR3 coding DNA: TGTGCCAGCAGTCGAGCGGGAGGGCCTGGGGAGACCCAGTACTTC.

V and J are TRBV6-5 and TRBJ1-1, with D uncertain. V was trimmed by 7 bases and J by 1 base, leaving 16 bases between them. The germline V gene encodes CDR1 MNHEY and CDR2 SVGAGI. CDR3 length equals 15 residues. As DNA, the CDR3 is TGTGCCAGCACCAAAGGCGGGTTAACGAACACTGAAGCTTTCTTT. It is translated as CASTKGGLTNTEAFF.